The present TCR beta chain was sequenced within a study of T cells in tuberculosis. As for the study in general: IGRA-negative adolescents, IGRA-positive adolescents with latent tuberculosis and adults with active tuberculosis formed this South African cohort. Overall study findings and caveats: GEM motif frequencies gave around 70% accuracy; the GMM repertoire gave roughly 90%. The TCR-beta difference was not significant; alpha differences partly reflected length.

This table comes from immunoSEQ multiplex PCR, and its TCRdb copy is limited to in-frame clones, with some not included. The profile shows some 23,000 clones, roughly nine tenths of them singletons. Worth noting for this clone: The antigen remains undetermined.

Per germline, CDR1 SGHKS and CDR2 YYEKEE (reference sequence). This CDR3 has 15 amino acids. The ends were cut back, 7 bases at V and 0 bases at J, with 17 bases in the middle. Sequences were obtained from PBMCs. The TCR sequence derives from a donor between 10 and 35 years old with latent tuberculosis or without tuberculosis infection. Some clones in this sample may be carry-over from other donors' samples. This chain uses TRBV5-5 with TRBJ2-7; perhaps TRBD2 as D (5 bases). Written as DNA, the CDR3 is TGTGCCAGCGGGGTTTTGCTAGGGAGCTCCTACGAGCAGTACTTC. Translated, it gives CASGVLLGSSYEQYF.